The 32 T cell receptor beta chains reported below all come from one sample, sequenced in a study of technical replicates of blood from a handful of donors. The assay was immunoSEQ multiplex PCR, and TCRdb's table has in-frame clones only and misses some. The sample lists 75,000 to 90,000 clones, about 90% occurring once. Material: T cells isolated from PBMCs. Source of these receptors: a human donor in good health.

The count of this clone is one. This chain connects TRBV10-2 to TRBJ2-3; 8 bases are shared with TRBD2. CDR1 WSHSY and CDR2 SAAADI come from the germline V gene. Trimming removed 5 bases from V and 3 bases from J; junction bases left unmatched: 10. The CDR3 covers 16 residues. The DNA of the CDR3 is TGCGCCAGCAGTCGCCAGCGGGGGTTTCAAACAGATACGCAGTATTTT. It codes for CASSRQRGFQTDTQYF.

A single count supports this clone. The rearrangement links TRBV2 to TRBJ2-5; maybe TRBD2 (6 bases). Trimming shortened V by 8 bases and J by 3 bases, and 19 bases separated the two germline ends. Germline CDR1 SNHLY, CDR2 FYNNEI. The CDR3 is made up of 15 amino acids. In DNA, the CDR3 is TGTGCCAGCGCCCCGGAGAGCGGGTCCGAAGAGACCCAGTACTTC. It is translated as CASAPESGSEETQYF.

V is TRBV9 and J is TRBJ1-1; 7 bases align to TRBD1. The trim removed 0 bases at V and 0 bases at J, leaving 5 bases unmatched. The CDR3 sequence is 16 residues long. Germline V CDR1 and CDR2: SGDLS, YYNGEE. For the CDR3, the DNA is TGTGCCAGCAGCGTAGTGAACAGGGGAATGAACACTGAAGCTTTCTTT. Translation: CASSVVNRGMNTEAFF.

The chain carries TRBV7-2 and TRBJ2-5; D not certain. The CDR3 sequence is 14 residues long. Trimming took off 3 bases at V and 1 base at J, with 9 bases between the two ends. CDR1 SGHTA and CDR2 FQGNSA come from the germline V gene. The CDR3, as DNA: TGTGCCAGCAGCTTCGGGTGGCGCCAAGAGACCCAGTACTTC. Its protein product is CASSFGWRQETQYF.

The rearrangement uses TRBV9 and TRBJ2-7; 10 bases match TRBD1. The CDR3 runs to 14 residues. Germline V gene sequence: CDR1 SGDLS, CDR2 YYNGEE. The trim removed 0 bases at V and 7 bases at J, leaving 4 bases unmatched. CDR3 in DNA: TGTGCCAGCAGCGTAGGGGACAGGGGAATGGAGCAGTACTTC. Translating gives CASSVGDRGMEQYF.

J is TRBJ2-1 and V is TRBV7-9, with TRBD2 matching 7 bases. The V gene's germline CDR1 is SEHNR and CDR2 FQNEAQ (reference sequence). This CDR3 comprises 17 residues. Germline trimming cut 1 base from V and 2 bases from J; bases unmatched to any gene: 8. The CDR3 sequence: CASSLGLSGVTYNEQFF. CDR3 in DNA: TGTGCCAGCAGCTTAGGATTAAGCGGGGTCACCTACAATGAGCAGTTCTTC.

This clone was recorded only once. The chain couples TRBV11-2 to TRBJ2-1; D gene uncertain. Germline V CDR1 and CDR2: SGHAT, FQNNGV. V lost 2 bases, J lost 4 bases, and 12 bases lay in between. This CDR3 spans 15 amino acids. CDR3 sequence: CASSLLYSFYNEQFF. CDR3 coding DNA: TGTGCCAGCAGCTTATTGTACTCATTTTACAATGAGCAGTTCTTC.

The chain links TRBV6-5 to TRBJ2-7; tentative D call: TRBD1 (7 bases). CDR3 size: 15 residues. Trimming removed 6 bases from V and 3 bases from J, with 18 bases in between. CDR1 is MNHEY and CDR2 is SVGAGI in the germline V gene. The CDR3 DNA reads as TGTGCCAGCAGGCGGGCGGGACAGCAAAACTACGAGCAGTACTTC. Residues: CASRRAGQQNYEQYF.

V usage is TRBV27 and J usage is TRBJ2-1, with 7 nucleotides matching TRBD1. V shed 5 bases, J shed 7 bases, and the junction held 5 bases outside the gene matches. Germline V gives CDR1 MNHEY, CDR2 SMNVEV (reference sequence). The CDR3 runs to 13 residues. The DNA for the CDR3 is TGTGCCAGCAGTGTCGACAGGGCTAATGAGCAGTTCTTC. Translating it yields CASSVDRANEQFF.

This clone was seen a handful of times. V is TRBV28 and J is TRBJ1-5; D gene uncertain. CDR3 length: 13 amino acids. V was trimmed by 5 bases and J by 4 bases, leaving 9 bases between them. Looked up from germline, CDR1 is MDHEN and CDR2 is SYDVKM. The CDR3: CASSPGLNQPQHF. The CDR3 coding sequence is TGTGCCAGCAGTCCCGGACTGAATCAGCCCCAGCATTTT.

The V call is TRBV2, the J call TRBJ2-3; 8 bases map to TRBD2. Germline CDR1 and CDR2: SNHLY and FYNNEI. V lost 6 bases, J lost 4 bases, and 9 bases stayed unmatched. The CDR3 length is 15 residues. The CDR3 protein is CASRLRGGGADTQYF. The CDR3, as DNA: TGTGCCAGCAGACTTCGGGGGGGCGGAGCAGATACGCAGTATTTT.

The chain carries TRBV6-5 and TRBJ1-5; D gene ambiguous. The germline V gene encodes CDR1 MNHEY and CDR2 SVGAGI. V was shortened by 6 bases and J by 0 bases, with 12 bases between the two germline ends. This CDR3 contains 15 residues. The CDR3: CASSRGGYSNQPQHF. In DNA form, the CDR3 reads TGTGCCAGCAGCCGGGGAGGGTATAGCAATCAGCCCCAGCATTTT.

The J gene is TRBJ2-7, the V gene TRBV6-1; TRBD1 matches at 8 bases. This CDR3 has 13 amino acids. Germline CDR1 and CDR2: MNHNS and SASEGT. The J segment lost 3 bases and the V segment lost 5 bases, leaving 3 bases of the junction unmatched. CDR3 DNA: TGTGCCAGCAGTTATGACAGGGGCTACGAGCAGTACTTC. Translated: CASSYDRGYEQYF.

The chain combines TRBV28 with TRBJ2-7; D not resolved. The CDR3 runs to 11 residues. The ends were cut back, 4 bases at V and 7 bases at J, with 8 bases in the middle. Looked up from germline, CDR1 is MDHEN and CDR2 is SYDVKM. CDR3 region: CASSSPQEQYF. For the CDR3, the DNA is TGTGCCAGCAGTTCCCCTCAGGAGCAGTACTTC. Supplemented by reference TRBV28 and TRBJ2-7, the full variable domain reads DVKVTQSSRYLVKRTGEKVFLECVQDMDHENMFWYRQDPGLGLRLIYFSYDVKMKEKGDIPEGYSVSREKKERFSLILESASTNQTSMYLCASSSPQEQYFGPGTRLTVT.

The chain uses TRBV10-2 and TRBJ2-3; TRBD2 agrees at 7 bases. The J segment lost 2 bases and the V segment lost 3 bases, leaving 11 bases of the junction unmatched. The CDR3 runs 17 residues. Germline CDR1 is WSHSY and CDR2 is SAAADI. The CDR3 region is CASSEYLTSAYTDTQYF. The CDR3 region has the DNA TGCGCCAGCAGTGAATATCTCACTAGCGCCTACACAGATACGCAGTATTTT.

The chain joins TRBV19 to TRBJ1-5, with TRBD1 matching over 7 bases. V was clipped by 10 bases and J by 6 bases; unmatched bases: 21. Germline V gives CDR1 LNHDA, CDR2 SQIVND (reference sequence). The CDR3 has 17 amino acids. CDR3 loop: CATLPGQTHSFFQPQHF. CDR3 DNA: TGTGCCACTTTACCGGGACAGACCCATAGTTTTTTTCAGCCCCAGCATTTT.

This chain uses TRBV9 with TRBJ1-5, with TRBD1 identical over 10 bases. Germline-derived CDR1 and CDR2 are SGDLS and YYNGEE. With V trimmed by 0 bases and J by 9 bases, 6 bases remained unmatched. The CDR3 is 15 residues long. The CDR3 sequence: CASSVGGDRGAPQHF. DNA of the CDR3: TGTGCCAGCAGCGTAGGTGGGGACAGGGGTGCGCCCCAGCATTTT.

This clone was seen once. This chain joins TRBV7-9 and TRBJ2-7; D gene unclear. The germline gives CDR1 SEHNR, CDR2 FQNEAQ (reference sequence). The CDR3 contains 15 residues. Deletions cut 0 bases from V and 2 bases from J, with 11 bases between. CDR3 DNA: TGTGCCAGCAGCTTAGCTAGCCGCAGCACCTACGAGCAGTACTTC. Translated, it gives CASSLASRSTYEQYF.

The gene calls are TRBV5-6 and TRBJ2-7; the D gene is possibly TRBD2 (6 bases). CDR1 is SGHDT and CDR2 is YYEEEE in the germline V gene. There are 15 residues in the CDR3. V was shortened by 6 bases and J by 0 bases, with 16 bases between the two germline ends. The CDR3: CASKNRGLSSYEQYF. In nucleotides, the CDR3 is TGTGCCAGCAAAAACCGGGGGTTAAGCTCCTACGAGCAGTACTTC.

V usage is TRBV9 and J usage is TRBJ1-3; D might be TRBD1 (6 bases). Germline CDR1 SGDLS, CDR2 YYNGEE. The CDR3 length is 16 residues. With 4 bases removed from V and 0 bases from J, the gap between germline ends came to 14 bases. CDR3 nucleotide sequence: TGTGCCAGCAGCCCGGGGGGCGGCTCCTCTGGAAACACCATATATTTT. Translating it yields CASSPGGGSSGNTIYF.

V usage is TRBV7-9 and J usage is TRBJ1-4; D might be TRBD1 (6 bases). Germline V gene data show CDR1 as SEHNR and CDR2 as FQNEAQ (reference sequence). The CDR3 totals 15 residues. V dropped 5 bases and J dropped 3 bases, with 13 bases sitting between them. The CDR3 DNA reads TGTGCCAGCAGCCCCAACGGACAGTCTAATGAAAAACTGTTTTTT. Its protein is CASSPNGQSNEKLFF.

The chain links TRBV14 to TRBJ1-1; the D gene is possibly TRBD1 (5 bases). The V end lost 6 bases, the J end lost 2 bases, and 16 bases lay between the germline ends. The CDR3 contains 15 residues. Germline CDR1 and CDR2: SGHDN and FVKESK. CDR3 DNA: TGTGCCAGCAGGCCCTCGGGAGGGGCCAACACTGAAGCTTTCTTT. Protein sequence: CASRPSGGANTEAFF. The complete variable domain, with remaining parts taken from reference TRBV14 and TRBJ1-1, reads EAGVTQFPSHSVIEKGQTVTLRCDPISGHDNLYWYRRVMGKEIKFLLHFVKESKQDESGMPNNRFLAERTGGTYSTLKVQPAELEDSGVYFCASRPSGGANTEAFFGQGTRLTVV.

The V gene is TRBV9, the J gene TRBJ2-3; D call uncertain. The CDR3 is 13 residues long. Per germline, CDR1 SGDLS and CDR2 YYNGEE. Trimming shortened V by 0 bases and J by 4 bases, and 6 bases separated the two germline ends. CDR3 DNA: TGTGCCAGCAGCGTAGGGCCCCCAGATACGCAGTATTTT. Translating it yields CASSVGPPDTQYF.

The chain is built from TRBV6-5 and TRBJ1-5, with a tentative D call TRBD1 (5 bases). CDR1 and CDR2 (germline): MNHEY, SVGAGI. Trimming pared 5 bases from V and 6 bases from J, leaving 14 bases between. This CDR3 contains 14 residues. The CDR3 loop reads CASSRRTGGQPQHF. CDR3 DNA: TGTGCCAGCAGTCGCCGAACCGGGGGTCAGCCCCAGCATTTT.

The CDR3 nucleotides are TGTGCCAGCAGCTTACCCGGCGGTAACTATGGCTACACCTTC. As protein: CASSLPGGNYGYTF. The rearrangement joins TRBV7-9 to TRBJ1-2, with D hard to call. V gave up 2 bases and J gave up 1 base, with 8 bases separating them. The germline gives CDR1 SEHNR, CDR2 FQNEAQ (reference sequence). The CDR3 spans 14 residues.

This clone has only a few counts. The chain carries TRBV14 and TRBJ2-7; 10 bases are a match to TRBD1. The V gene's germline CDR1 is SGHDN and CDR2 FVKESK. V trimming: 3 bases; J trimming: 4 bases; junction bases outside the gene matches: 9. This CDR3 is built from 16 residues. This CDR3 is CASSHLPGQGTYEQYF. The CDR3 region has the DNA TGTGCCAGCAGCCACCTACCGGGACAGGGGACTTACGAGCAGTACTTC.

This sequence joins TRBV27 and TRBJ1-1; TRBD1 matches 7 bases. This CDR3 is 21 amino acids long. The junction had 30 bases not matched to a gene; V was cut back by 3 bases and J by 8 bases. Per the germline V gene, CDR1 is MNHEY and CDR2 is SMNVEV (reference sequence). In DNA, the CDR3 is TGTGCCAGCAGTTTTAGCTTGAGGAGGGAGGACAGGTTTTATTTAAGGACCGAAGCTTTCTTT. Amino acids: CASSFSLRREDRFYLRTEAFF.

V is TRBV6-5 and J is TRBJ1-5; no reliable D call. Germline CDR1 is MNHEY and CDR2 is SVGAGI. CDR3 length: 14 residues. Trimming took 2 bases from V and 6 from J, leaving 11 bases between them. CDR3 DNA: TGTGCCAGCAGTTACGCCCCCGGCGGTCAGCCCCAGCATTTT. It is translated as CASSYAPGGQPQHF.

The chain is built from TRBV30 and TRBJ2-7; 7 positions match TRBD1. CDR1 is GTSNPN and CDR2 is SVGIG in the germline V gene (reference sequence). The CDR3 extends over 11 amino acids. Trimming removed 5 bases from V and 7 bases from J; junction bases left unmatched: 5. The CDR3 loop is CAWEGAREQYF. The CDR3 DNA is TGTGCCTGGGAGGGGGCGCGGGAGCAGTACTTC.

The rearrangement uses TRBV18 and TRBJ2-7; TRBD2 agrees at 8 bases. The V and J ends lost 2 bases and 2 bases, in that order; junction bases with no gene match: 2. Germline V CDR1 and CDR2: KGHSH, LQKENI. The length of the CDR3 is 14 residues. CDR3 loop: CASSPSGSPYEQYF. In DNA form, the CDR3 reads TGTGCCAGCTCACCAAGCGGGAGCCCCTACGAGCAGTACTTC.

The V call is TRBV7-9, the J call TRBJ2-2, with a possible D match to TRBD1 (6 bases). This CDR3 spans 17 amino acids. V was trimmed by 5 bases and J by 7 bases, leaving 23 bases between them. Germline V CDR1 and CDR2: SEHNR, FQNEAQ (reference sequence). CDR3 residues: CASSTIIQGPQGGELFF. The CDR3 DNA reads TGTGCCAGCAGCACTATAATACAGGGTCCCCAGGGCGGGGAGCTGTTTTTT.

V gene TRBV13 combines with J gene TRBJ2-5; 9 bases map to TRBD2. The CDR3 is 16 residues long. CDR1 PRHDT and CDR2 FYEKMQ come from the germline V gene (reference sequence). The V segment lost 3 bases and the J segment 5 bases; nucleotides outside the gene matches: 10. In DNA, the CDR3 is TGTGCCAGCAGCTTCCGGACTAGCGCTTCCGCCGAGACCCAGTACTTC. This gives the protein CASSFRTSASAETQYF.